This TCR beta chain was observed in a study of metastatic and nonmetastatic thyroid tumors. Thyroid surgery had not been preceded by any treatment in any patient. The CDR3 is made up of 16 amino acids. Trimming left V 2 bases short and J 6 bases short, with 19 bases between. From germline, CDR1 is SGHRS and CDR2 YFSETQ. TCRdb recomputed clones from the PCR reads via MiXCR. The data hold about 89,000 clones, with approximately 12% observed a single time. The sequenced material came from tumor tissue. V gene TRBV5-1 combines with J gene TRBJ2-3; D may correspond to TRBD1 or TRBD2 (5 bases each). The sequence came from a female donor with papillary thyroid cancer or a benign thyroid nodule (not recorded which). Some clones in this sample may be carry-over from other donors' samples. The CDR3 DNA sequence: TGCGCCAGCAGCTTTGAGGCCCGGGGCGTAGGGGATACGCAGTATTTT. It codes for CASSFEARGVGDTQYF. The full variable domain, its missing parts supplied by reference TRBV5-1 and TRBJ2-3, is KAGVTQTPRYLIKTRGQQVTLSCSPISGHRSVSWYQQTPGQGLQFLFEYFSETQRNKGNFPGRFSGRQFSNSRSEMNVSTLELGDSALYLCASSFEARGVGDTQYFGPGTRLTVL.